The T cell receptor beta chain described here comes from a study of control samples from healthy donors and cancer patients. To note about this clone: The sample holds other DNA sequences that translate to the same CDR3.

Per the germline V gene, CDR1 is SGHTA and CDR2 is FQGTGA. CDR3 length: 15 amino acids. V lost 3 bases, J lost 2 bases, and 11 bases lay in between. Clones were sequenced by immunoSEQ multiplex PCR, and TCRdb holds only the in-frame ones, with some missing. The data show about 170,000 clones, with roughly 91% seen just once and approximately 1.5% held by the top ten. V gene TRBV7-3 combines with J gene TRBJ2-1; perhaps TRBD1 as D (6 bases). The TCR was taken from a woman under 40 in good health. Specimen: blood. For the CDR3, the DNA is TGTGCCAGCAGCTTGGGGCAGGGGACCTACAATGAGCAGTTCTTC. This translates into CASSLGQGTYNEQFF.